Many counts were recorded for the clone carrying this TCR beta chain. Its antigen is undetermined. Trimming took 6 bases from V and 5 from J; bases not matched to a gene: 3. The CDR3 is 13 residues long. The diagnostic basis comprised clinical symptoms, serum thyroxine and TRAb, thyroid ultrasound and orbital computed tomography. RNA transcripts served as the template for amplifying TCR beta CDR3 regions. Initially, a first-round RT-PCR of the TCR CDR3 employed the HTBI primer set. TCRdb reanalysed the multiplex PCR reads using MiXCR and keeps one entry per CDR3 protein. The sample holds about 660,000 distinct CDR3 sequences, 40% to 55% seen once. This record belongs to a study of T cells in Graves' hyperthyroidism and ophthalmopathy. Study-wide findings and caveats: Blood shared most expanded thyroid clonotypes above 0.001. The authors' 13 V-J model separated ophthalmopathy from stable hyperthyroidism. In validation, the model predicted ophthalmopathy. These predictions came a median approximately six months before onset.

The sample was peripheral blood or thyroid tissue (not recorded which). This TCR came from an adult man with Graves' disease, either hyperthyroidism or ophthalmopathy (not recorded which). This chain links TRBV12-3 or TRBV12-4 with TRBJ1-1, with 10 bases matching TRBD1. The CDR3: CASRGQGRTEAFF. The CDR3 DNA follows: TGTGCCAGCAGGGGACAGGGGCGTACTGAAGCTTTCTTT.